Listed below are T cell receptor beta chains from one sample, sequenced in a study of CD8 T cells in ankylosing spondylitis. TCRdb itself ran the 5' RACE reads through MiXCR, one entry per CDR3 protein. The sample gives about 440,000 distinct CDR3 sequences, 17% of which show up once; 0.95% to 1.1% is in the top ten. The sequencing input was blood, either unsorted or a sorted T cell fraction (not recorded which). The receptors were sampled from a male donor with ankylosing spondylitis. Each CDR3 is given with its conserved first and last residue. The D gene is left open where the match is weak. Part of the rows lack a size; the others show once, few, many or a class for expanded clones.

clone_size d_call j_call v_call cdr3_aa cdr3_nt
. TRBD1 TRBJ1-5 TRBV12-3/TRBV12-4 CASSRQGDNQPQHF TGTGCCAGCAGTCGACAGGGGGACAATCAGCCCCAGCATTTT
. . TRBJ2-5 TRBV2 CASSPTGLGETQYF TGTGCCAGCAGTCCAACAGGGTTGGGGGAGACCCAGTACTTC
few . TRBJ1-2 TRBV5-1 CASRTGTDNYGYTF TGCGCCAGCAGAACGGGTACGGATAACTATGGCTACACCTTC
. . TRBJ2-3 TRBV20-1 CSAQEGTDTQYF TGCAGTGCTCAAGAGGGGACAGATACGCAGTATTTT
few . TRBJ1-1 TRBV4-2 CASSPHETLNTEAFF TGTGCCAGCAGCCCGCACGAGACCCTGAACACTGAAGCTTTCTTT
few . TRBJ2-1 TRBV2 CASSAETRNEQFF TGTGCCAGCAGTGCCGAGACTAGAAATGAGCAGTTCTTC
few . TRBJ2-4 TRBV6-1 CASSLSRVGVYIQYF TGTGCCAGCAGCCTCAGCCGAGTAGGGGTGTACATTCAGTACTTC
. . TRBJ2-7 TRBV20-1 CSARDTQVSYEQYF TGCAGTGCTAGAGATACCCAGGTCTCCTACGAGCAGTACTTC
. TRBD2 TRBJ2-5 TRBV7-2 CASSWTSEATQYF TGTGCCAGCAGCTGGACTAGCGAGGCGACCCAGTACTTC
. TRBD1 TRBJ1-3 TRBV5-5 CASSVGQFSGNTIYF TGTGCCAGCAGCGTGGGACAGTTCTCTGGAAACACCATATATTTT
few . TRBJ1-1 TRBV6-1 CASRVQFWGNTEAFF TGTGCCAGCAGGGTTCAGTTTTGGGGGAACACTGAAGCTTTCTTT
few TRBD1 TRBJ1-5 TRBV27 CASRQGQGAPSNQPQHF TGTGCCAGCAGACAGGGACAGGGGGCGCCTAGCAATCAGCCCCAGCATTTT
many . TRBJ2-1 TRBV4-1 CASSRNRDFSYNEQFF TGCGCCAGCAGCCGCAACCGGGACTTCTCCTACAATGAGCAGTTCTTC
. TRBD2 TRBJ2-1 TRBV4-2 CASSLAGGSRDEQFF TGTGCCAGCAGCCTAGCGGGGGGGAGTCGGGATGAGCAGTTCTTC
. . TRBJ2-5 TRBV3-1 CASSLRHQETQYF TGTGCCAGCAGCCTGAGGCACCAAGAGACCCAGTACTTC
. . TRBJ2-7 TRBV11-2 CASSSETGRKGSYEQYF TGTGCCAGCAGCTCAGAGACAGGTCGAAAGGGTTCCTACGAGCAGTACTTC
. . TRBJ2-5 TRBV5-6 CASSRVGLPQETQYF TGTGCCAGCAGCCGCGTCGGGTTGCCCCAAGAGACCCAGTACTTC
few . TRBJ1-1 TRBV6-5 CASSYLPYTEAFF TGTGCCAGCAGTTATCTCCCTTACACTGAAGCTTTCTTT
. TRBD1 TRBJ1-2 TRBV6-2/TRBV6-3 CVSSYADRDDYTF TGTGTCAGCAGTTACGCGGACAGGGACGACTACACCTTC
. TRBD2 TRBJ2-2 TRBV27 CASRYAGGGTGELFF TGTGCCAGCAGATACGCGGGGGGAGGGACCGGGGAGCTGTTTTTT
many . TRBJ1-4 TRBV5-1 CASSLDPGMEEKLFF TGCGCCAGCAGCTTGGATCCAGGGATGGAAGAAAAACTGTTTTTT
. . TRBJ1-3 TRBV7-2 CASNQLDRIGNTIYF TGTGCCAGCAACCAACTCGACAGGATTGGAAACACCATATATTTT
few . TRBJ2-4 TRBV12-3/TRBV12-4 CASSFSLRYRATKNIQYF TGTGCCAGCAGTTTCTCCCTCCGGTACAGGGCAACCAAAAACATTCAGTACTTC
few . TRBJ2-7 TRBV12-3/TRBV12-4 CASSLMREQYF TGTGCCAGCAGTTTGATGAGGGAGCAGTACTTC
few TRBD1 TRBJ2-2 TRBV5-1 CASSSGQHTGELFF TGCGCCAGCAGCTCGGGACAGCACACCGGGGAGCTGTTTTTT
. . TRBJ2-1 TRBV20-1 CSARANSLITYNEQFF TGCAGTGCTAGAGCCAACAGTCTTATAACCTACAATGAGCAGTTCTTC
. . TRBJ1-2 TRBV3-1 CASSQGGVGVPYGYTF TGTGCCAGCAGCCAAGGGGGAGTTGGGGTCCCCTATGGCTACACCTTC
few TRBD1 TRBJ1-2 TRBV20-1 CSANSGQDNYGYTF TGCAGTGCTAATTCAGGACAGGACAACTATGGCTACACCTTC